The source of this T cell receptor (beta chain) is a study of blood T cell repertoires in COVID-19. Study details: COVID-19 samples, acute and convalescent, were from the United States, Italy and Spain. T cells, B-cell-depleted T cells, or PBMCs supplied cDNA or gDNA.

Per the original methods: The assay estimated nucleated cells by amplifying reference gene primers. Produced via immunoSEQ multiplex PCR; TCRdb's table is partial and in-frame only. V, J and clone size derive from that table, while D and trimming were established from the DNA sequence. The table records about 200,000 clones, approximately 90% of them present only once. CDR3 size: 13 residues. Trimming took 6 bases from V and 0 from J, leaving 8 bases between them. Germline V gene data show CDR1 as MDHEN and CDR2 as SYDVKM. The sample taken for sequencing was peripheral blood. The receptor was isolated from a man younger than 40 who had recovered from COVID-19. The chain links TRBV28 to TRBJ1-1, with D hard to call. Here the CDR3 reads CASRAVMNTEAFF. CDR3 coding DNA: TGTGCCAGCAGAGCCGTAATGAACACTGAAGCTTTCTTT.